Sequencing of this TCR beta chain was carried out in a study of blood T cell repertoires in COVID-19. Study as a whole: Sources were T cells, B-cell-depleted T cells, or PBMCs; the material itself was cDNA or gDNA.

This CDR3 comprises 14 residues. V was shortened by 10 bases and J by 3 bases, with 15 bases between the two germline ends. Germline CDR1 reads SGHVS; CDR2 reads FNYEAQ. Participant age was about 18 to 89 years, and participants resided in fewer than 30 US areas. Participants' reported clinical history set cohort assignment. In the authors' methods: Amplifying reference gene primers gave estimates of nucleated cell counts. TCRdb's table, derived via immunoSEQ multiplex PCR, lists solely in-frame clones and lacks some. D and trimming come from the DNA, and the V and J calls and clone size come from that table. The table lists over 250,000 clones, over 80% of them singletons.

This TCR was sampled from a woman aged 18-29 years who had recovered from COVID-19. The chain carries TRBV7-6 and TRBJ2-2, with D unresolved. The sequenced sample was PBMCs or T cells enriched from blood (not recorded which). This CDR3 is CATAVSLDTGELFF. In DNA, the CDR3 is TGTGCCACCGCTGTTTCTCTAGACACCGGGGAGCTGTTTTTT.